This passage covers 13 T cell receptor beta chains from one sample sequenced in a study of tumor-infiltrating lymphocytes in primary liver carcinoma. The blood RNA (from unsorted whole blood) was obtained, and germline DNA was also extracted. cDNA specific to TCR beta was made from 500 ng of total RNA, with a constant-region primer employed for priming. Nested multiplex PCR, run for three rounds with slightly modified ARM-PCR, yielded TCR beta libraries. Amplification in the first two PCR rounds was performed using TRBV1-TRBV30 forward primers and a C-beta reverse primer for 10 cycles each. TCRdb used MiXCR to reprocess the multiplex PCR reads, holding one entry per CDR3 protein. Among about 310,000 distinct CDR3 sequences listed, 65% were seen once. The sample was peripheral blood. These receptors all stem from a man aged 40-49 years with primary liver carcinoma and hepatitis B virus infection.

With respect to this clonotype: A much larger clone is a single base away; this may be a read error. J is TRBJ2-5 and V is TRBV4-3; 9 bases fit TRBD2. J was trimmed by 0 bases and V by 2 bases; bases with no gene match: 7. The CDR3 has 17 amino acids. Germline V gene sequence: CDR1 LGHNA, CDR2 YSLEER. The DNA of the CDR3 is TGCGCCAGCAGCCAACCAACGACTAGCGGAGACCAAGAGACCCAGTACTTC. This encodes CASSQPTTSGDQETQYF.

Comments on this clonotype: One end of the junction fails to match germline, which may point to a read error. The J gene is TRBJ2-7, the V gene TRBV5-1, with 11 bases lining up with TRBD2. There are 16 residues in the CDR3. Germline V gene data show CDR1 as SGHRS and CDR2 as YFSETQ. The CDR3 sequence is CTSSFQQGTSGYEQYF. The CDR3 DNA follows: TGCACCAGCAGCTTCCAACAAGGGACTAGCGGATACGAGCAGTACTTC.

This clonotype has at least ten counts. The V and J genes are TRBV29-1 and TRBJ2-7, with 8 nucleotides matching TRBD1. Germline V gene lookup returns CDR1 SQVTM and CDR2 ANQGSEA. The V gene end was trimmed by 6 bases and the J gene end by 4 bases; junction bases not matched to a gene: 5. This CDR3 has 12 residues. CDR3: CSVQGARYEQYF. CDR3 nucleotide sequence: TGCAGCGTCCAGGGGGCGCGGTACGAGCAGTACTTC.

Concerning this clonotype: Compared with germline, one end of the junction differs, possibly owing to a read error. The CDR3 DNA sequence: TGTGCCAGCAGTAGGGGCAATCGGCCCCAGCATTTT. This encodes CASSRGNRPQHF. The chain has TRBV6-1 and TRBJ1-5, with TRBD1 as a possible D gene (5 bases). CDR3 length equals 12 residues. Germline assignment: CDR1 MNHNS and CDR2 SASEGT.

J is TRBJ2-1 and V is TRBV24-1, with 7 positions matching TRBD2. This CDR3 has 16 residues. In germline, CDR1 is KGHDR, CDR2 SFDVKD. The trim removed 5 bases at V and 8 bases at J, leaving 14 bases unmatched. The CDR3 nucleotides read TGTGCCACCAGTGGGTCTCGTGGGAGGGCCGCCGATGAGCAGTTCTTC. Translating it yields CATSGSRGRAADEQFF.

At least ten counts were recorded for this clonotype. The V and J genes are TRBV4-2 and TRBJ2-7; TRBD1 is a possible D gene (6 bases). CDR3 length: 13 residues. In germline, CDR1 is LGHNA, CDR2 YNFKEQ. Trimming took 5 bases from V and 6 from J, leaving 14 bases between them. The CDR3 DNA is TGTGCCAGCAGCGAGAACAGGGTAGGCGAGCAGTACTTC. This gives the protein CASSENRVGEQYF.

A word on this clonotype: Given a much more abundant clone one base away, this may be a read error. This chain connects TRBV6-2 or TRBV6-3 to TRBJ2-1; TRBD2 agrees at 8 bases. The CDR3 runs to 14 residues. With 7 bases clipped from V and 7 bases from J, the junction kept 9 bases outside the gene matches. Germline V gene lookup returns CDR1 MNHEY and CDR2 SVGEGT. The CDR3 loop reads CASILSGTMNEQFF. CDR3 nucleotides: TGTGCCAGCATTCTTAGCGGGACCATGAATGAGCAGTTCTTC.

A remark on this clonotype: One base away lies a much larger clone, so this may be a sequencing read error. The CDR3 region is CSTSHTIGEKLFF. The CDR3 coding sequence is TGCAGCACATCCCACACCATAGGGGAAAAACTGTTTTTT. The genes are TRBV29-1 and TRBJ1-4; D remains unclear. V was pared by 8 bases and J by 8 bases, with 18 bases between. From germline, CDR1 is SQVTM and CDR2 ANQGSEA. The CDR3 is 13 residues long.

This clonotype was counted ten times or more. The chain has TRBV4-3 and TRBJ2-1, with 7 bases aligning to TRBD2. The CDR3 spans 16 residues. Per germline, CDR1 LGHNA and CDR2 YSLEER. The junction had 10 bases not matched to a gene; V was cut back by 0 bases and J by 8 bases. CDR3: CASSQETRLASHEQFF. In DNA, the CDR3 is TGCGCCAGCAGCCAAGAGACCAGACTAGCTTCCCATGAGCAGTTCTTC.

There are many counts of this clonotype. This chain connects TRBV6-1 to TRBJ1-1; a weak D match, TRBD1 (5 bases). CDR1 is MNHNS, CDR2 SASEGT, per germline. This CDR3 is built from 14 residues. V lost 4 bases, J lost 6 bases, and 15 bases lay in between. This chain's CDR3 is CASSVRVKFPEAFF. The CDR3 DNA is TGTGCCAGCAGTGTCAGGGTGAAATTCCCTGAAGCTTTCTTT.

This rearrangement joins TRBV12-3 or TRBV12-4 to TRBJ2-2, with no clear D. The CDR3 contains 16 residues. Trimming stripped 7 bases from V and 3 bases from J, with 18 bases between. The CDR3 nucleotides are TGTGCCAGCACCCAAGGCCCGACACAATACACCGGGGAGCTGTTTTTT. Amino acids: CASTQGPTQYTGELFF.

Points on this clonotype: The junction departs from the called germline gene at one end, perhaps through a read error. The chain is built from TRBV11-2 and TRBJ1-3, with D hard to call. Germline V CDR1 and CDR2: SGHAT, FQNNGV. The CDR3 is made up of 16 amino acids. The CDR3 bases are TGTGACAGCAGCTTAGGGAGCAGGCCGGCTGGAAACACCATATATTTT. The encoded protein is CDSSLGSRPAGNTIYF.

In regard to this clonotype: The junction differs from germline at one of its ends, possibly a read error. CDR3 region: CANSPAFGTGGYERYF. The CDR3 DNA reads TGCGCCAACAGCCCGGCGTTCGGGACAGGGGGCTACGAGCGGTACTTC. This sequence joins TRBV5-4 and TRBJ2-7; TRBD1 agrees at 12 bases. Germline V CDR1 and CDR2: SGHNT, YYREEE (reference sequence). The CDR3 runs to 16 residues.